These 23 T cell receptor beta chains were sequenced from one sample in a study of blood T cell repertoires in COVID-19. Clones were read by immunoSEQ multiplex PCR, and TCRdb kept only the in-frame ones, dropping some. Of 150,000 to 250,000 clones in the sample, 75% to 90% were seen once. Sequenced material: PBMCs or T cells enriched from blood (not recorded which). All receptors come from a woman in her twenties or thirties who had recovered from COVID-19.

The chain joins TRBV28 to TRBJ1-5; possibly TRBD1 for D (6 bases). This CDR3 has 13 amino acids. V lost 8 bases, J lost 6 bases, and 14 bases lay in between. The germline CDR1 and CDR2 sequences are MDHEN and SYDVKM. The CDR3 reads CASREGGIQPQHF. CDR3 DNA: TGTGCCAGCCGAGAAGGGGGAATTCAGCCCCAGCATTTT.

The rearrangement uses TRBV27 and TRBJ1-1; TRBD1 agrees at 7 bases. This CDR3 spans 13 amino acids. The V and J ends lost 8 bases and 4 bases, in that order; junction bases with no gene match: 7. Germline values: CDR1 MNHEY, CDR2 SMNVEV (reference sequence). This CDR3 reads CASSTGFGTEAFF. The CDR3 DNA follows: TGTGCCAGCTCGACAGGGTTTGGCACTGAAGCTTTCTTT.

This CDR3 is CASNSGDRLNTGELFF. The CDR3 DNA sequence: TGCGCCAGCAACAGCGGGGACAGGCTTAACACCGGGGAGCTGTTTTTT. The chain joins TRBV23-1 to TRBJ2-2; tentatively, D is TRBD1 (8 bases). TRBV23-1 is placed among ORFs of uncertain function. The V and J ends lost 7 bases and 2 bases respectively, with 17 bases between them. The CDR3 length is 16 residues.

The chain links TRBV6-5 to TRBJ1-3; 9 nucleotides line up with TRBD1. Germline V gene lookup returns CDR1 MNHEY and CDR2 SVGAGI. The CDR3 extends over 16 amino acids. J lost 4 bases, V lost 0 bases, and 4 bases had no gene match. CDR3 residues: CASSYSGQGTGNTIYF. CDR3 sequence (DNA): TGTGCCAGCAGTTACTCTGGACAGGGGACCGGAAACACCATATATTTT.

This chain joins TRBV10-1 and TRBJ1-1, with D perhaps matching TRBD1 (6 bases). The CDR3 runs 15 residues. Between the trimmed V and J ends, which lost 9 bases and 11 bases, there was a span of 28 bases. Per germline, CDR1 WNHNN and CDR2 SYGVQD (reference sequence). This CDR3 reads CARTGIKAQPVSAFF. The DNA of the CDR3 is TGCGCCAGAACAGGGATAAAGGCTCAACCCGTGTCGGCTTTCTTT.

CDR3 bases: TGTGCCAGCAGCTTGGTCCCCTACGGCTACACCTTC. Translating gives CASSLVPYGYTF. The gene calls are TRBV28 and TRBJ1-2; D unclear. This CDR3 region has 12 residues. The germline gives CDR1 MDHEN, CDR2 SYDVKM. Deletions cut 6 bases from V and 8 bases from J, with 13 bases between.

V gene TRBV2 combines with J gene TRBJ1-1, with TRBD1 identical over 7 bases. The ends lost 5 bases at V and 0 bases at J; junction bases unmatched: 3. This CDR3 region has 14 residues. The V gene's germline CDR1 is SNHLY and CDR2 FYNNEI. The CDR3 sequence: CASSKTGMNTEAFF. CDR3 in DNA: TGTGCCAGCAGTAAGACAGGGATGAACACTGAAGCTTTCTTT.

This chain uses TRBV7-3 with TRBJ1-1; 9 bases align to TRBD1. The CDR3 runs to 14 residues. CDR1 and CDR2 from the germline V gene are SGHTA and FQGTGA. V lost 6 bases and J lost 5; bases outside the gene matches: 7. The CDR3 sequence: CASSYTGGGTEAFF. In DNA, the CDR3 is TGTGCCAGCAGTTATACAGGGGGCGGAACTGAAGCTTTCTTT.

This clone occurred once. This chain links TRBV3-1 (or the pseudogene TRBV3-2) with TRBJ2-7; D may be TRBD1 (5 bases). Trimming removed 5 bases at V and 5 bases at J, with 16 bases between. The CDR3 extends over 14 amino acids. The germline V gene has CDR1 LGHDT and CDR2 YNNKEL (reference sequence). CDR3: CASSDSQGSHEQYF. The CDR3 DNA reads TGTGCCAGCAGCGACTCGCAGGGATCCCACGAGCAGTACTTC.

This clone was seen a few times. The gene calls are TRBV29-1 and TRBJ1-2; D may be TRBD1 (5 bases). The CDR3 covers 12 residues. CDR1 and CDR2 from the germline V gene are SQVTM and ANQGSEA. V was trimmed by 4 bases and J by 2 bases, leaving 8 bases between them. The CDR3 loop is CSVVDRNYGYTF. CDR3 coding DNA: TGCAGCGTTGTAGACAGAAACTATGGCTACACCTTC.

This clone was seen once. The J gene is TRBJ2-2, the V gene TRBV6-5, with TRBD1 identical over 10 bases. The CDR3 spans 15 residues. Germline assignment: CDR1 MNHEY and CDR2 SVGAGI. J lost 4 bases, V lost 6 bases, and 5 bases had no gene match. The CDR3 sequence: CASRRQGAATGELFF. In DNA form, the CDR3 reads TGTGCCAGCAGGCGACAGGGGGCTGCCACCGGGGAGCTGTTTTTT.

The chain uses TRBV25-1 and TRBJ1-2, with D tentatively TRBD1 (5 bases). The V and J ends lost 4 bases and 4 bases respectively, with 13 bases between them. CDR1 is MGHDK and CDR2 is SYGVNS in the germline V gene. CDR3 length: 14 amino acids. The CDR3 region has the DNA TGTGCCAGCAGTGGTGGACAACAGCTCTATGGCTACACCTTC. Protein sequence: CASSGGQQLYGYTF.

CDR3 region: CASNGRGIAYEQYF. CDR3 nucleotide sequence: TGTGCCAGTAACGGCAGGGGGATAGCCTACGAGCAGTACTTC. V and J are TRBV19 and TRBJ2-7, with 7 bases that match TRBD1. Trimming at V came to 7 bases and at J to 2 bases, leaving 8 bases not matched to a gene. The CDR3 is 14 amino acids. The germline CDR1 and CDR2 sequences are LNHDA and SQIVND (reference sequence).

The chain joins TRBV19 to TRBJ2-5; D is undetermined. V lost 4 bases to trimming and J lost 3 bases, with 9 bases between them. The germline V gene has CDR1 LNHDA and CDR2 SQIVND (reference sequence). The CDR3 runs to 13 residues. Here the CDR3 reads CASSTSAKETQYF. The CDR3 coding sequence is TGTGCCAGTAGTACGTCAGCGAAAGAGACCCAGTACTTC.

V is TRBV5-1 and J is TRBJ2-1; 9 bases are a match to TRBD1. This CDR3 region has 17 residues. Germline assignment: CDR1 SGHRS and CDR2 YFSETQ. V lost 7 bases, J lost 0 bases, and 11 bases stayed unmatched. The CDR3 DNA is TGCGCCAGCCAAAGTGGTACAGGGGGCAGCTCCTACAATGAGCAGTTCTTC. Protein: CASQSGTGGSSYNEQFF. The full variable domain, in which reference TRBV5-1 and TRBJ2-1 provide the parts outside the CDR3, is KAGVTQTPRYLIKTRGQQVTLSCSPISGHRSVSWYQQTPGQGLQFLFEYFSETQRNKGNFPGRFSGRQFSNSRSEMNVSTLELGDSALYLCASQSGTGGSSYNEQFFGPGTRLTVL.

This sequence joins TRBV11-2 and TRBJ1-2; 8 bases agree with TRBD1. Germline-derived CDR1 and CDR2 are SGHAT and FQNNGV. This CDR3 is built from 17 residues. V trimming: 5 bases; J trimming: 5 bases; junction bases outside the gene matches: 16. The CDR3 DNA follows: TGTGCCAGCAGCCCCGGGACAGGATATCCTTACGAGTATGGCTACACCTTC. It is translated as CASSPGTGYPYEYGYTF.

The J gene is TRBJ1-1, the V gene TRBV6-5; no clear D gene. Germline V lookup: CDR1 MNHEY, CDR2 SVGAGI. Trimming took 0 bases from V and 10 from J, leaving 15 bases between them. This CDR3 is 14 amino acids long. CDR3 residues: CASSYSMRAFGAFF. CDR3 sequence (DNA): TGTGCCAGCAGTTACTCGATGAGGGCGTTCGGAGCTTTCTTT.

This clone was detected once. J is TRBJ2-7 and V is TRBV12-3 or TRBV12-4, with TRBD1 identical over 9 bases. The CDR3 runs to 13 residues. J gave up 0 bases and V 10 bases, and 4 bases lay outside the gene matches. This chain's CDR3 is CATRTGASYEQYF. The CDR3 DNA reads TGTGCCACCCGGACAGGGGCCTCCTACGAGCAGTACTTC.

This chain links TRBV7-9 with TRBJ2-1; 11 bases match TRBD2. CDR3 length equals 15 residues. Trimming at V came to 5 bases and at J to 2 bases, leaving 2 bases not matched to a gene. Germline V gene lookup returns CDR1 SEHNR and CDR2 FQNEAQ (reference sequence). The CDR3 DNA reads TGTGCCAGCAGCAGTAGCGGGAGGGCCTACAATGAGCAGTTCTTC. This encodes CASSSSGRAYNEQFF.

The chain uses TRBV6-5 and TRBJ2-2; 13 nucleotides line up with TRBD2. This CDR3 region has 15 residues. The junction had 5 bases not matched to a gene; V was cut back by 7 bases and J by 6 bases. Germline lookup yields CDR1 MNHEY and CDR2 SVGAGI. CDR3 residues: CASTKGLAGPGELFF. The CDR3 DNA is TGTGCCAGCACCAAGGGACTAGCGGGACCCGGGGAGCTGTTTTTT.

The V gene is TRBV7-9, the J gene TRBJ1-2; perhaps TRBD1 as D (5 bases). Trimming took off 3 bases at V and 9 bases at J, with 17 bases between the two ends. Germline V gene sequence: CDR1 SEHNR, CDR2 FQNEAQ (reference sequence). The CDR3 is made up of 14 amino acids. CDR3 DNA sequence: TGTGCCAGCAGCTTCCTAGGGGTTAGACGTAGCTACACCTTC. Its protein is CASSFLGVRRSYTF.

The chain is built from TRBV2 and TRBJ1-5; 10 bases are shared with TRBD1. Trimming cost V 6 bases and J 5 bases; bases outside gene matches: 1. The CDR3 sequence is 13 residues long. CDR1 is SNHLY and CDR2 is FYNNEI in the germline V gene. The CDR3 here is CASRGTGDQPQHF. The CDR3 DNA is TGTGCCAGCAGGGGGACAGGGGATCAGCCCCAGCATTTT.

The CDR3 region is CASSLAPPGNEKLFF. The CDR3 coding sequence is TGTGCCAGCAGCTTAGCGCCGCCGGGAAATGAAAAACTGTTTTTT. This chain uses TRBV7-9 with TRBJ1-4, with D unclear. This CDR3 has 15 residues. The V gene's germline CDR1 is SEHNR and CDR2 FQNEAQ (reference sequence). Deletions cut 0 bases from V and 5 bases from J, with 10 bases between.